This TCR beta chain was retrieved from a study of blood T cells in healthy people across ages. The CDR3 spans 14 residues. V shed 7 bases and J shed 2 bases, with 12 bases lying between them. Germline CDR1 MNHNY, CDR2 SVGAGI (reference sequence). Primed by a sample-barcoded 5' primer and a J-beta primer mix, a second PCR proceeded for about 7 to 11 cycles. A single record per CDR3 protein comes from TCRdb applying MiXCR to the 5' RACE reads. Of under 2 million distinct CDR3 sequences listed, about 35% are singletons. Sequenced: blood. The chain has TRBV6-6 and TRBJ1-3; D possibly corresponds to TRBD1 (6 bases). The source is a woman aged 30 to 39 in good health. The CDR3 reads CASTLAGAGNTIYF. CDR3 DNA sequence: TGTGCCAGCACGCTTGCAGGGGCTGGAAACACCATATATTTT.